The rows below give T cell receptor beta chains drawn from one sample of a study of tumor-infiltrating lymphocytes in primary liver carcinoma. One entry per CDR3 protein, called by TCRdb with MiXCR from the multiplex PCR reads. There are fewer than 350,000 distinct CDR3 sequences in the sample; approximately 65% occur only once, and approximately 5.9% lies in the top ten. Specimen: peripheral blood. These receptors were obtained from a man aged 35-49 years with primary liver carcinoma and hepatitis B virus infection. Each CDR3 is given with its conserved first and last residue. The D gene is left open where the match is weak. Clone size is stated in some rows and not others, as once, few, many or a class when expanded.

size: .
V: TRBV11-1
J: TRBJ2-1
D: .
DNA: TGTGCCAGCAGCTGTGGACAAGCGCGGTCAAATGAGCAGTTCTTC
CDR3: CASSCGQARSNEQFF

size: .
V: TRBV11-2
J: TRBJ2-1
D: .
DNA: TGTGCCAGCAGTAAAGGACACGGCGGCCAGTTATTC
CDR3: CASSKGHGGQLF

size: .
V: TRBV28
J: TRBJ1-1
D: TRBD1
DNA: TGTGCCAGCAGTCACCAAGGACAGGGGACTGTAGCTTTCTTT
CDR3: CASSHQGQGTVAFF

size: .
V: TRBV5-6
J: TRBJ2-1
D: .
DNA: TGTGCCAGCAGCTTTATGAGTAGGTATGAGCAGTTCTTC
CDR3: CASSFMSRYEQFF

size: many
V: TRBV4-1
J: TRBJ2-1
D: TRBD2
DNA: TGCGCCAGCAGCCAAGCGGAGGGCCTAGCGGGCTCCTCCTACAATGAGCAGTTCTTC
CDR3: CASSQAEGLAGSSYNEQFF

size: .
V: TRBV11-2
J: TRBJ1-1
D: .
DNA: TGTGCTAACAGCCCTGATCCCGTCCTCGGGGCTTTCTTT
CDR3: CANSPDPVLGAFF

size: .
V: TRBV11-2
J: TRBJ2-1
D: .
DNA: TGTGCCAGCAGCTTCAGTCCTGTCAATGAGCAGTTCTTC
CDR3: CASSFSPVNEQFF

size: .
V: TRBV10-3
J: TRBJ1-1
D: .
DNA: TGCGCCACCAGTAACGCCCGGACCACTGAAGCTTTCTTT
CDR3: CATSNARTTEAFF

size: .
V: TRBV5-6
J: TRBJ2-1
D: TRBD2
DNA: TGTGCCAGCAGCCCGCCGGATCTAGCGGGAGGGTTTCATGAACAGTTCTTC
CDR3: CASSPPDLAGGFHEQFF